Listed here are 23 T cell receptor beta chains from one sample, sequenced in a study of cytotoxic CD8 clonotypes in ibrutinib-treated CLL. The table came from immunoSEQ multiplex PCR; TCRdb's copy has only in-frame clones and leaves some out. The table lists 90,000 to 150,000 clones, about 58% of them singletons. Material: PBMCs, obtained after 24 months of ibrutinib treatment. Receptors originate from a human donor with chronic lymphocytic leukemia.

The rearrangement links TRBV6-5 to TRBJ1-2; a possible D gene is TRBD1 (5 bases). CDR1 and CDR2 from the germline V gene are MNHEY and SVGAGI. Trimming left V 7 bases short and J 6 bases short, with 9 bases between. The CDR3 runs 11 residues. CDR3 loop: CASKKGDGYTF. The CDR3 DNA reads TGTGCCAGCAAAAAAGGGGATGGCTACACCTTC.

Ten or more counts support this clone. The chain carries TRBV13 and TRBJ2-1, with D possibly called TRBD1 or TRBD2 (7 bases each). The CDR3 totals 15 residues. V was trimmed by 4 bases and J by 6 bases, leaving 16 bases between them. Germline loops: CDR1 PRHDT, CDR2 FYEKMQ (reference sequence). CDR3 region: CASSWKGRGGNEQFF. CDR3 in DNA: TGTGCCAGCAGCTGGAAGGGCAGGGGGGGCAATGAGCAGTTCTTC.

CDR3 protein: CASSPQRTHRGWQYF. In nucleotides, the CDR3 is TGTGCCAGCAGTCCCCAGCGTACCCACCGGGGATGGCAGTACTTC. The genes are TRBV6-5 and TRBJ2-7, with TRBD2 as a possible D gene (5 bases). The V gene lost 5 bases and the J gene lost 9 bases, with 23 bases spanning the gap. From germline, CDR1 is MNHEY and CDR2 SVGAGI. This CDR3 spans 15 amino acids.

The chain links TRBV5-6 to TRBJ2-3; D tentatively reads TRBD1 or TRBD2 (5 bases each). V lost 4 bases and J 0 bases, leaving 12 bases between the germline ends. This CDR3 is built from 15 residues. The germline CDR1 and CDR2 sequences are SGHDT and YYEEEE. The CDR3 reads CASSPWGGSTDTQYF. The CDR3 DNA sequence: TGTGCCAGCAGCCCCTGGGGCGGGAGCACAGATACGCAGTATTTT.

The chain carries TRBV2 and TRBJ2-7; D is perhaps TRBD1 or TRBD2 (5 bases each). The CDR3 runs 13 residues. Germline V gives CDR1 SNHLY, CDR2 FYNNEI. V lost 10 bases, J lost 3 bases, and 16 bases lay in between. CDR3: CATRSGGGYEQYF. In DNA form, the CDR3 reads TGTGCCACCCGGAGTGGGGGTGGCTACGAGCAGTACTTC.

The rearrangement uses TRBV13 and TRBJ2-3, with TRBD2 identical over 7 bases. Germline loops: CDR1 PRHDT, CDR2 FYEKMQ (reference sequence). This CDR3 comprises 16 residues. Trimming took 1 base from V and 5 from J; bases not matched to a gene: 9. CDR3 region: CASSLARWGGKDTQYF. In nucleotides, the CDR3 is TGTGCCAGCAGCTTAGCGAGGTGGGGGGGGAAAGATACGCAGTATTTT.

The rearrangement links TRBV5-4 to TRBJ1-1; 7 bases fit TRBD1. Germline values: CDR1 SGHNT, CDR2 YYREEE (reference sequence). The CDR3 sequence is 15 residues long. V shed 4 bases, J shed 3 bases, and the junction held 9 bases outside the gene matches. The CDR3: CASSRPGQRDTEAFF. CDR3 coding DNA: TGTGCCAGCAGCCGTCCGGGACAGAGGGACACTGAAGCTTTCTTT. The variable domain in full, completed from reference TRBV5-4 and TRBJ1-1, reads ETGVTQSPTHLIKTRGQQVTLRCSSQSGHNTVSWYQQALGQGPQFIFQYYREEENGRGNFPPRFSGLQFPNYSSELNVNALELDDSALYLCASSRPGQRDTEAFFGQGTRLTVV.

This chain joins TRBV28 and TRBJ1-1; D may be TRBD1 (6 bases). Per the germline V gene, CDR1 is MDHEN and CDR2 is SYDVKM. V lost 6 bases and J 3 bases, leaving 14 bases between the germline ends. This CDR3 region has 14 residues. The CDR3 nucleotides are TGTGCCAGCAGACCTCTACAGGGTGACACTGAAGCTTTCTTT. This translates into CASRPLQGDTEAFF.

The chain is built from TRBV30 and TRBJ2-1; D unclear. Germline CDR1 reads GTSNPN; CDR2 reads SVGIG (reference sequence). This CDR3 is 14 amino acids long. The ends were cut back, 2 bases at V and 9 bases at J, with 17 bases in the middle. The CDR3 bases are TGTGCCTGGAGTCTGAACCCCCCCGGCAGTGAGCAGTTCTTC. Amino acids: CAWSLNPPGSEQFF.

The chain carries TRBV6-1 and TRBJ2-7, with TRBD2 matching over 7 bases. Germline CDR1 is MNHNS and CDR2 is SASEGT. This CDR3 has 13 residues. J lost 4 bases, V lost 4 bases, and 4 bases had no gene match. The CDR3 nucleotides read TGTGCCAGCAGTGTCTCGGGGGGATACGAGCAGTACTTC. Amino acids: CASSVSGGYEQYF.

The chain has TRBV18 and TRBJ1-5, with D unresolved. The CDR3 totals 12 residues. V dropped 2 bases and J dropped 4 bases, with 3 bases sitting between them. Germline V gene sequence: CDR1 KGHSH, CDR2 LQKENI. This CDR3 reads CASSPGNQPQHF. The DNA for the CDR3 is TGTGCCAGCTCACCAGGGAATCAGCCCCAGCATTTT.

The chain recombines TRBV6-6 with TRBJ1-6; no firm D call. The CDR3 contains 13 residues. V lost 2 bases to trimming and J lost 6 bases, with 5 bases between them. Germline CDR1 MNHNY, CDR2 SVGAGI (reference sequence). This chain's CDR3 is CASSYETNSPLHF. CDR3 DNA sequence: TGTGCCAGCAGTTACGAGACTAATTCACCCCTCCACTTT.

In this sample, this clone turned up a few times. This chain connects TRBV25-1 to TRBJ1-2; D is possibly TRBD1 (5 bases). The CDR3 is made up of 12 amino acids. Germline lookup yields CDR1 MGHDK and CDR2 SYGVNS. V was shortened by 2 bases and J by 7 bases, with 8 bases between the two germline ends. This CDR3 reads CASSEQGRGYTF. DNA for the CDR3: TGTGCCAGCAGTGAACAGGGTCGTGGCTACACCTTC.

This clone appeared many times. This chain joins TRBV7-9 and TRBJ2-7; 9 bases are a match to TRBD2. This CDR3 spans 15 amino acids. The J segment lost 0 bases and the V segment lost 8 bases, leaving 8 bases of the junction unmatched. Germline V gene sequence: CDR1 SEHNR, CDR2 FQNEAQ (reference sequence). CDR3 nucleotide sequence: TGTGCCAGCCGTGAGGCGGGGGGGTACTCCTACGAGCAGTACTTC. It codes for CASREAGGYSYEQYF.

This clone was seen many times. The V and J genes are TRBV2 and TRBJ1-2; possibly TRBD1 for D (5 bases). CDR3 length: 14 amino acids. V was shortened by 6 bases and J by 2 bases, with 13 bases between the two germline ends. The germline CDR1 and CDR2 sequences are SNHLY and FYNNEI. CDR3 residues: CASSLRGSNYGYTF. DNA of the CDR3: TGTGCCAGCAGCCTTCGGGGGAGCAACTATGGCTACACCTTC.

This clone appeared a few times. V gene TRBV19 combines with J gene TRBJ1-5; possibly TRBD1 for D (6 bases). Germline lookup yields CDR1 LNHDA and CDR2 SQIVND (reference sequence). This CDR3 spans 17 amino acids. Deletions cut 2 bases from V and 1 base from J, with 15 bases between. In nucleotides, the CDR3 is TGTGCCAGTAGTATACGAGTACAGGGCGAGAGCAATCAGCCCCAGCATTTT. Its translation is CASSIRVQGESNQPQHF.

The rearrangement links TRBV7-3 to TRBJ2-3; maybe TRBD2 (7 bases). Germline V gives CDR1 SGHTA, CDR2 FQGTGA. The V end lost 7 bases, the J end lost 1 base, and 9 bases lay between the germline ends. The CDR3 has 13 amino acids. CDR3 amino acids: CASKGGGTDTQYF. The CDR3 DNA is TGTGCCAGCAAAGGGGGGGGCACAGATACGCAGTATTTT.

V gene TRBV28 combines with J gene TRBJ2-1, with D possibly being TRBD1 or TRBD2 (5 bases each). Looked up from germline, CDR1 is MDHEN and CDR2 is SYDVKM. The CDR3 runs 11 residues. V was pared by 3 bases and J by 12 bases, with 9 bases between. For the CDR3, the DNA is TGTGCCAGCAGTTTTGGGGGTCGGCAGTTCTTC. The encoded protein is CASSFGGRQFF.

The rearrangement joins TRBV6-1 to TRBJ2-3; D might be TRBD2 (6 bases). CDR1 is MNHNS, CDR2 SASEGT, per germline. This CDR3 is built from 14 residues. V lost 2 bases, J lost 3 bases, and 9 bases lay in between. Here the CDR3 reads CASSERAGTDTQYF. The DNA for the CDR3 is TGTGCCAGCAGTGAAAGGGCGGGGACAGATACGCAGTATTTT.

This chain joins TRBV10-3 and TRBJ2-1; 12 bases are shared with TRBD1. V was pared by 5 bases and J by 5 bases, with 10 bases of the junction left unmatched. CDR1 and CDR2 (germline): ENHRY, SYGVKD. The CDR3 covers 17 residues. CDR3 DNA sequence: TGTGCCATCAGTCACGGGACAGGGGGCATTTCTAACAATGAGCAGTTCTTC. Translating it yields CAISHGTGGISNNEQFF.

This clone was observed a handful of times. V is TRBV6-5 and J is TRBJ1-2; perhaps TRBD1 as D (6 bases). CDR1 is MNHEY and CDR2 is SVGAGI in the germline V gene. V was clipped by 6 bases and J by 0 bases, with 8 bases between them. CDR3 size: 13 residues. Here the CDR3 DNA reads TGTGCCAGCAGGGACAGCACTAACTATGGCTACACCTTC. It translates to CASRDSTNYGYTF.

The V call is TRBV5-4, the J call TRBJ2-1; D is perhaps TRBD1 (5 bases). Germline V gives CDR1 SGHNT, CDR2 YYREEE (reference sequence). Trimming cost V 4 bases and J 8 bases, with 16 bases left between them. This CDR3 comprises 14 residues. CDR3: CASSTGAGKDEQFF. CDR3 sequence (DNA): TGTGCCAGCAGCACCGGCGCAGGGAAGGATGAGCAGTTCTTC.

A few counts support this clone. The rearrangement joins TRBV4-3 to TRBJ1-1, with no clear D. The CDR3 runs to 14 residues. V was cut by 0 bases and J by 6 bases, with 11 bases left in between. Germline V gene data show CDR1 as LGHNA and CDR2 as YSLEER. The CDR3 DNA reads as TGCGCCAGCAGCCAAGATAGGGATCGATCTGAAGCTTTCTTT. This codes for CASSQDRDRSEAFF.